The rows below give T cell receptor beta chains drawn from one sample of a study of neurological immune-mediated disorders. TCRdb reprocessed the 5' RACE reads with MiXCR, giving one entry per CDR3 protein. The profile shows under 45,000 distinct CDR3 sequences, roughly 15% of them singletons. Sequencing was performed on CD4+ T cells from blood. These TCRs come from a woman in her fifties or sixties with HTLV-1-associated myelopathy (HAM/TSP). The CDR3 runs from the conserved cysteine through the conserved F or W. D genes are given only for firm matches. Some rows mark clone size as missing; the rest say once, few, many or name a class of expanded clone.

>many|TRBV3-1|NA|13|TRBJ2-5
CAGRQAGEETQYF
TGTGCCGGAAGACAGGCCGGGGAGGAGACCCAGTACTTC
>many|TRBV19|NA|16|TRBJ1-4
CASRRDRLATNEKLFF
TGTGCCAGTAGACGCGACAGGCTTGCAACTAATGAAAAACTGTTTTTT
>many|TRBV5-1|NA|15|TRBJ2-5
CASSLYSDSLETQYF
TGCGCCAGCAGCTTATATAGTGACAGCTTGGAGACCCAGTACTTC
>medium-sized|TRBV5-1|TRBD2|14|TRBJ2-7
CASSFDGGASEQYF
TGCGCCAGCAGCTTCGACGGGGGGGCAAGCGAGCAGTACTTC
>many|TRBV5-1|TRBD2|15|TRBJ2-2
CASSRLASGTGELFF
TGCGCCAGCAGCAGACTAGCGTCTGGCACCGGGGAGCTGTTTTTT
>many|TRBV7-9|NA|17|TRBJ2-2
CASSVLMGGSNTGELFF
TGTGCCAGCAGCGTACTAATGGGGGGCTCAAACACCGGGGAGCTGTTTTTT
>medium-sized|TRBV20-1|TRBD1|14|TRBJ1-2
CSASSGTGDYGYTF
TGCAGTGCTAGTTCCGGGACAGGGGACTATGGCTACACCTTC
>NA|TRBV30|NA|12|TRBJ1-2
CAWTKGRYGYTF
TGTGCCTGGACTAAGGGCCGATATGGCTACACCTTC
>many|TRBV20-1|NA|15|TRBJ2-5
CSARGEQGIVETQYF
TGCAGTGCTAGGGGGGAACAGGGTATAGTTGAGACCCAGTACTTC
>many|TRBV7-9|NA|13|TRBJ1-1
CASSLLWSTEAFF
TGTGCCAGCAGCTTACTGTGGAGCACTGAAGCTTTCTTT
>many|TRBV10-3|TRBD1|14|TRBJ2-3
CAAASGTGMDTQYF
TGTGCCGCAGCATCCGGGACAGGGATGGATACGCAGTATTTT
>many|TRBV12-3/TRBV12-4|TRBD2|17|TRBJ2-2
CASRALGLAGPTGELFF
TGTGCCAGCAGGGCCCTGGGCCTAGCGGGGCCCACCGGGGAGCTGTTTTTT
>many|TRBV5-1|TRBD1|14|TRBJ2-1
CASSPDRGVNEQFF
TGCGCCAGCAGCCCCGACAGGGGCGTCAATGAGCAGTTCTTC
>many|TRBV5-1|NA|15|TRBJ1-2
CASSLANRGASGYTF
TGCGCCAGCAGCTTGGCCAACCGAGGGGCTTCCGGCTACACCTTC
>many|TRBV20-1|TRBD1|16|TRBJ2-7
CSARDLRQGGYYEQYF
TGCAGTGCTAGAGATCTACGACAGGGGGGCTACTACGAGCAGTACTTC
>many|TRBV5-1|NA|16|TRBJ2-3
CASSRGPLGEIDTQYF
TGCGCCAGCAGTCGGGGGCCATTAGGAGAGATAGATACGCAGTATTTT
>many|TRBV20-1|TRBD2|15|TRBJ2-1
CSASTSGGIDNEQFF
TGCAGTGCTAGTACTTCCGGGGGGATCGACAATGAGCAGTTCTTC
>few|TRBV7-9|NA|17|TRBJ2-1
CASSLAQVMAAYNEQFF
TGTGCCAGCAGCTTAGCTCAGGTAATGGCGGCCTACAATGAGCAGTTCTTC
>many|TRBV20-1|NA|15|TRBJ2-5
CSASRSGTTQETQYF
TGCAGTGCTAGTAGGAGCGGGACAACCCAAGAGACCCAGTACTTC
>many|TRBV5-6|NA|14|TRBJ1-1
CASSFNRDNTEAFF
TGTGCCAGCAGCTTCAACAGGGACAACACTGAAGCTTTCTTT
>many|TRBV7-2|NA|15|TRBJ2-3
CASSRVRGNTDTQYF
TGTGCCAGCAGCCGGGTCCGGGGTAACACAGATACGCAGTATTTT
>many|TRBV5-1|NA|16|TRBJ1-2
CASSLKASISQGGYTF
TGCGCCAGCAGCTTGAAGGCCTCAATCTCGCAAGGGGGCTACACCTTC
>many|TRBV20-1|NA|13|TRBJ1-2
CSASQGANYGYTF
TGCAGTGCCAGCCAGGGAGCTAACTATGGCTACACCTTC
>NA|TRBV19|NA|17|TRBJ2-4
CASSIGPGIIAKNIQYF
TGTGCCAGTAGTATAGGCCCAGGGATAATAGCCAAAAACATTCAGTACTTC
>many|TRBV6-5|NA|13|TRBJ1-1
CASSSTAYTEAFF
TGTGCCAGCAGTTCCACGGCCTACACTGAAGCTTTCTTT
>many|TRBV29-1|TRBD1|11|TRBJ1-2
CSVQGWHGYTF
TGCAGCGTACAGGGGTGGCATGGCTACACCTTC
>many|TRBV20-1|NA|13|TRBJ2-5
CSAKTGGQETQYF
TGCAGTGCTAAGACCGGGGGTCAAGAGACCCAGTACTTC
>many|TRBV6-5|NA|17|TRBJ1-6
CASSYDQGGSYNSPLHF
TGTGCCAGCAGTTACGACCAGGGAGGATCCTATAATTCACCCCTCCACTTT
>many|TRBV20-1|TRBD2|14|TRBJ2-3
CSASVAGRLDTQYF
TGCAGTGCCAGCGTAGCGGGGAGATTAGATACGCAGTATTTT
>NA|TRBV18|NA|14|TRBJ1-5
CAILRLRGNQPQHF
TGTGCCATCTTACGTCTCAGGGGCAATCAGCCCCAGCATTTT
>many|TRBV20-1|NA|13|TRBJ1-1
CSARRAGNTEAFF
TGCAGTGCTAGAAGGGCGGGGAACACTGAAGCTTTCTTT
>many|TRBV5-1|NA|14|TRBJ2-5
CASSLGDSRETQYF
TGCGCCAGCAGCTTGGGGGACTCCAGAGAGACCCAGTACTTC
>NA|TRBV4-3|TRBD2|16|TRBJ2-1
CASSQDTGLAANEQFF
TGCGCCAGCAGCCAGGATACTGGACTAGCGGCGAATGAGCAGTTCTTC